One sample yielded the 13 T cell receptor beta chains listed below, sequenced in a study of spatial heterogeneity in lung cancer. TCRdb ran MiXCR on the 5' RACE reads and lists one entry per CDR3 protein. The sample records roughly 120,000 distinct CDR3 sequences, 12% being singletons. Time point of the sample: blood at routine non-recurrence follow-up after resection. The study sequenced unsorted whole RNA from tumor, nontumor lung or frozen PBMC. Source: PBMCs, taken at follow-up. The receptors derive from a male donor with early-stage non-small cell lung cancer.

This clonotype has only a few counts. The chain is built from TRBV6-4 and TRBJ2-3, with D perhaps matching TRBD1 or TRBD2 (5 bases each). V lost 3 bases and J 3 bases, leaving 16 bases between the germline ends. This CDR3 has 16 amino acids. In germline, CDR1 is MRHNA, CDR2 SNTAGT. CDR3 nucleotide sequence: TGTGCCAGCAGTGATTCCCCTGGGGGTTCTACAGATACGCAGTATTTT. Protein sequence: CASSDSPGGSTDTQYF.

The V call is TRBV4-3, the J call TRBJ2-7; TRBD2 is a possible D gene (6 bases). The CDR3 length is 12 residues. With 0 bases removed from V and 11 bases from J, the gap between germline ends came to 11 bases. The germline gives CDR1 LGHNA, CDR2 YSLEER. The CDR3 bases are TGCGCCAGCAGCCAAGATGGAGGGGAGAAGTACTTC. Translated: CASSQDGGEKYF.

This clonotype was counted many times. The V and J genes are TRBV6-2 or TRBV6-3 and TRBJ2-1; no definite D call. This CDR3 is built from 13 residues. Germline CDR1 is MNHEY and CDR2 is SVGEGT. V was trimmed by 2 bases and J by 8 bases, leaving 10 bases between them. The CDR3 loop is CASSYTTAHEQFF. Here the CDR3 DNA reads TGTGCCAGCAGTTACACCACAGCCCATGAGCAGTTCTTC.

Ten or more counts support this clonotype. The junction departs from germline at one end; a sequencing error may be responsible. V gene TRBV7-7 combines with J gene TRBJ2-1, with TRBD2 matching 14 bases. CDR1 SSHAT and CDR2 FNYEAQ come from the germline V gene (reference sequence). CDR3 length: 21 residues. The CDR3 here is CASSPGPGGLAGGNSYNEQFF. The DNA of the CDR3 is TGTGCTAGCAGCCCAGGACCGGGCGGACTAGCGGGGGGAAACTCCTACAATGAGCAGTTCTTC.

Many counts were recorded for this clonotype. This rearrangement joins TRBV15 to TRBJ1-6; no definite D call. The length of the CDR3 is 16 residues. The germline V and J ends were trimmed by 0 bases and 9 bases, with 15 bases remaining between them. Looked up from germline, CDR1 is LNHNV and CDR2 is YYDKDF (reference sequence). The CDR3 sequence: CATSRDRSSQASPLHF. Here the CDR3 DNA reads TGTGCCACCAGCAGAGATAGGAGCTCCCAAGCTTCACCCCTCCACTTT. Filled out from reference TRBV15 and TRBJ1-6, the complete variable domain reads DAMVIQNPRYQVTQFGKPVTLSCSQTLNHNVMYWYQQKSSQAPKLLFHYYDKDFNNEADTPDNFQSRRPNTSFCFLDIRSPGLGDTAMYLCATSRDRSSQASPLHFGNGTRLTVT.

The table lists this clonotype with a few counts. The rearrangement uses TRBV11-3 and TRBJ2-3, with 8 bases matching TRBD1. Germline V gene lookup returns CDR1 SGHNT and CDR2 YENEEA. This CDR3 contains 14 residues. After removal of 5 bases from V and 2 bases from J, the junction contained 3 bases not matched to a gene. DNA for the CDR3: TGTGCCAGCAGCCCGACAGGGGCCACAGATACGCAGTATTTT. Its translation: CASSPTGATDTQYF.

This clonotype was seen ten or more times. This sequence joins TRBV7-2 and TRBJ1-5; D gene ambiguous. Germline lookup yields CDR1 SGHTA and CDR2 FQGNSA. Trimming took 5 bases from V and 2 from J, leaving 10 bases between them. The CDR3 loop spans 14 amino acids. CDR3 amino acids: CASSPSVGNQPQHF. The CDR3 coding sequence is TGTGCCAGCAGCCCTAGCGTCGGCAATCAGCCCCAGCATTTT.

This clonotype was detected a few times. The chain joins TRBV3-1 to TRBJ2-1; D may be TRBD1 (6 bases). The germline V gene has CDR1 LGHDT and CDR2 YNNKEL (reference sequence). Trimming cost V 0 bases and J 4 bases, with 10 bases left between them. The CDR3 sequence is 15 residues long. CDR3 nucleotides: TGTGCCAGCAGCCAAGACAGGGGTACTTACAATGAGCAGTTCTTC. Its translation: CASSQDRGTYNEQFF.

This sequence joins TRBV4-2 and TRBJ2-1; 9 bases are shared with TRBD2. J gave up 8 bases and V 4 bases, and 9 bases lay outside the gene matches. Germline CDR1 reads LGHNA; CDR2 reads YNFKEQ. The CDR3 spans 15 residues. CDR3 coding DNA: TGTGCCAGCAGCCCATTGACTAGCGGCTATTATGAGCAGTTCTTC. It specifies CASSPLTSGYYEQFF.

This clonotype was seen a handful of times. The chain couples TRBV5-1 to TRBJ1-5; D is possibly TRBD1 (6 bases). CDR3 length: 15 residues. Trimming left V 0 bases short and J 4 bases short, with 11 bases between. The V gene's germline CDR1 is SGHRS and CDR2 YFSETQ. This CDR3 reads CASSLDGGPNQPQHF. The CDR3 DNA is TGCGCCAGCAGCTTGGACGGGGGCCCTAATCAGCCCCAGCATTTT.

The rearrangement links TRBV20-1 to TRBJ2-3; the match to TRBD2 covers 8 bases. The germline gives CDR1 DFQATT, CDR2 SNEGSKA (reference sequence). V dropped 0 bases and J dropped 2; count of bases not matched to a gene: 7. The CDR3 length is 16 residues. CDR3 amino acids: CSARDGRGGFTDTQYF. Written as DNA, the CDR3 is TGCAGTGCTAGAGATGGACGGGGGGGCTTCACAGATACGCAGTATTTT.

This clonotype was counted a few times. The chain carries TRBV5-1 and TRBJ2-1; perhaps TRBD2 as D (5 bases). Germline V gene sequence: CDR1 SGHRS, CDR2 YFSETQ. V lost 5 bases and J lost 2, with 11 bases in between. The CDR3 has 14 residues. CDR3 DNA sequence: TGCGCCAGCAGGTCCGGGATAGCCTACAATGAGCAGTTCTTC. Amino acid sequence: CASRSGIAYNEQFF.

This clonotype was recorded at least ten times. The chain links TRBV24-1 to TRBJ2-3; 13 bases are a match to TRBD2. The V segment lost 9 bases and the J segment 3 bases; nucleotides outside the gene matches: 11. Germline V gene lookup returns CDR1 KGHDR and CDR2 SFDVKD. This CDR3 spans 17 amino acids. CDR3 nucleotide sequence: TGTGCCACCTCCCGCGGGACTAGCGGGGTTTATACAGATACGCAGTATTTT. This translates into CATSRGTSGVYTDTQYF.